Below are 10 T cell receptor beta chains sequenced from a single sample in a study of T cells after posttransplantation cyclophosphamide. TCRdb's table, derived via immunoSEQ multiplex PCR, lists solely in-frame clones and lacks some. The repertoire includes tens of thousands of clones, 86% of them detected once, and about 2.7% sits in the top ten. Specimen: PBMCs. All receptors derive from a man aged 25 to 45 with a blood cancer, CMV-positive, and with a related stem cell donor.

The V gene is TRBV7-2, the J gene TRBJ2-7; 13 bases are shared with TRBD2. The V segment lost 2 bases and the J segment 9 bases; nucleotides outside the gene matches: 10. This CDR3 is 16 amino acids long. Germline-derived CDR1 and CDR2 are SGHTA and FQGNSA. CDR3 bases: TGTGCCAGCAGCTTAATAGGACTAGCGGGAGCGTCCGCGCAGTACTTC. Its translation is CASSLIGLAGASAQYF.

V is TRBV5-6 and J is TRBJ2-4, with D unclear. The germline V gene encodes CDR1 SGHDT and CDR2 YYEEEE. Trimming removed 0 bases from V and 5 bases from J, with 6 bases in between. The CDR3 runs to 13 residues. The CDR3 nucleotides are TGTGCCAGCAGCTTGGCCTTAGAAAACATTCAGTACTTC. Amino acids: CASSLALENIQYF.

The V and J genes are TRBV7-9 and TRBJ2-7, with 11 bases aligning to TRBD1. Germline V gene sequence: CDR1 SEHNR, CDR2 FQNEAQ (reference sequence). Losses at the gene ends were 5 bases for V and 5 bases for J; bases not matched to a gene: 8. The CDR3 is made up of 15 amino acids. In DNA form, the CDR3 reads TGTGCCAGCAGCGCCGGGGACAGGGGGACGGACGAGCAGTACTTC. Protein product: CASSAGDRGTDEQYF.

This chain connects TRBV4-3 to TRBJ2-1, with 7 bases identical to TRBD2. CDR1 and CDR2 (germline): LGHNA, YSLEER. The CDR3 has 17 residues. Trimming at V came to 1 base and at J to 3 bases, leaving 9 bases not matched to a gene. CDR3 protein: CASSQGGYREDYNEQFF. As DNA, the CDR3 is TGCGCCAGCAGCCAAGGGGGATACCGGGAGGACTACAATGAGCAGTTCTTC.

This chain joins TRBV11-3 and TRBJ1-1; tentative D call: TRBD1 (5 bases). CDR3 size: 16 residues. Trimming took 5 bases from V and 6 from J, leaving 22 bases between them. Germline lookup yields CDR1 SGHNT and CDR2 YENEEA. In DNA form, the CDR3 reads TGTGCCAGCAGCCCTCATGGGCAGGGCCGTAACTCTGAAGCTTTCTTT. Translation gives CASSPHGQGRNSEAFF.

The J gene is TRBJ1-2, the V gene TRBV18; 9 positions match TRBD1. The CDR3 has 15 amino acids. With 4 bases clipped from V and 3 bases from J, the junction kept 6 bases outside the gene matches. CDR1 is KGHSH and CDR2 is LQKENI in the germline V gene. The CDR3 region is CASSRTGAEYYGYTF. In DNA form, the CDR3 reads TGTGCCAGCTCACGGACAGGGGCGGAATACTATGGCTACACCTTC.

The chain carries TRBV5-1 and TRBJ2-3, with D tentatively TRBD1 (6 bases). This CDR3 comprises 13 residues. Trimming removed 6 bases at V and 2 bases at J, with 10 bases between. The germline gives CDR1 SGHRS, CDR2 YFSETQ. The CDR3 reads CASMQGTTDTQYF. CDR3 coding DNA: TGCGCCAGCATGCAGGGGACCACAGATACGCAGTATTTT.

This clone was detected a few times. The rearrangement joins TRBV2 to TRBJ1-4; D gene ambiguous. Between the trimmed V and J ends, which lost 1 base and 0 bases, there was a span of 6 bases. The CDR3 covers 15 residues. The germline V gene encodes CDR1 SNHLY and CDR2 FYNNEI. The CDR3 DNA reads as TGTGCCAGCAGTGAAGGCGGGGCAACTAATGAAAAACTGTTTTTT. This sequence encodes CASSEGGATNEKLFF.

The rearrangement uses TRBV10-1 and TRBJ1-6; 8 bases are shared with TRBD1. With 4 bases clipped from V and 9 bases from J, the junction kept 8 bases outside the gene matches. The length of the CDR3 is 15 residues. The germline gives CDR1 WNHNN, CDR2 SYGVQD (reference sequence). This chain's CDR3 is CASSGRTGSRSPLHF. The CDR3 DNA is TGCGCCAGCAGTGGCAGGACAGGGAGTCGTTCACCCCTCCACTTT.

The chain recombines TRBV6-5 with TRBJ1-3, with 8 bases fitting TRBD1. The germline CDR1 and CDR2 sequences are MNHEY and SVGAGI. J was trimmed by 4 bases and V by 5 bases; bases with no gene match: 7. The CDR3 totals 15 residues. As DNA, the CDR3 is TGTGCCAGCAGTCCCAGGACAGGGCTCGGAAACACCATATATTTT. Its protein is CASSPRTGLGNTIYF.